The 28 T cell receptor beta chains in this list originate from one sample, sequenced in a study of CXCR3-negative and CXCR3-positive naive CD8 T cells. The TRB libraries of cDNA were built by UMI-labeled 5' RACE. TCRdb reprocessed the 5' RACE reads and stores each CDR3 protein as one record, lacking DNA. The repertoire table contains tens of thousands of distinct CDR3 sequences. For these TCRs, the target antigens are not known. Study-wide findings and caveats: Comparison of naive cells showed more hydrophobic TRB CDR3s in CXCR3-positive than in CXCR3-negative naive cells.

The specimen sequenced was naive CXCR3+ CD8+ T cells from blood. Described subset: CD45RO-CCR7+CD27+CD95- naive CD8+ T cells expressing CXCR3 (TNR3+). The origin of the receptors is a human donor in good health. Some clones in this sample may be carry-over from other donors' samples.

The rearrangement links TRBV20-1 to TRBJ1-6; TCRdb names TRBD1, which stays unverified in the absence of DNA. Germline CDR1 and CDR2: DFQATT and SNEGSKA (reference sequence). The CDR3 is made up of 14 amino acids. CDR3 protein: CSATPTGKESPLHF.

This sequence joins TRBV29-1 and TRBJ2-7; as DNA is missing, the TRBD2 call by TCRdb cannot be tested. The length of the CDR3 is 12 residues. Germline loops: CDR1 SQVTM, CDR2 ANQGSEA. The CDR3 loop is CSVEGPSPEQYF.

V and J are TRBV11-3 and TRBJ2-3; without DNA, the TCRdb call of TRBD2 cannot be checked. The length of the CDR3 is 16 residues. The germline gives CDR1 SGHNT, CDR2 YENEEA. CDR3 residues: CASSGPSGRTGDTQYF.

The chain recombines TRBV5-1 with TRBJ2-1; TCRdb outputs TRBD2, but without DNA this stays unchecked. This CDR3 has 16 amino acids. Germline V gene lookup returns CDR1 SGHRS and CDR2 YFSETQ. CDR3 sequence reads: CASSLAGRGTYNEQFF. Based on the CDR3 plus reference TRBV5-1 and TRBJ2-1, the full variable domain is KAGVTQTPRYLIKTRGQQVTLSCSPISGHRSVSWYQQTPGQGLQFLFEYFSETQRNKGNFPGRFSGRQFSNSRSEMNVSTLELGDSALYLCASSLAGRGTYNEQFFGPGTRLTVL.

The rearrangement links TRBV11-2 to TRBJ2-1; checking the TCRdb D call of TRBD2 is not possible without DNA. There are 18 residues in the CDR3. Per germline, CDR1 SGHAT and CDR2 FQNNGV. The chain's CDR3 is CASSLTPGREGTYNEQFF.

The chain uses TRBV2 and TRBJ2-2. The CDR3 consists of 11 residues. The germline V gene has CDR1 SNHLY and CDR2 FYNNEI. CDR3: CASTDSWELFF.

This chain links TRBV7-6 with TRBJ2-2; TCRdb returns TRBD1, unconfirmable since there is no DNA. The CDR3 is 14 residues long. Germline loops: CDR1 SGHVS, CDR2 FNYEAQ. CDR3 sequence reads: CASSFRDGTGELFF.

The rearrangement uses TRBV7-2 and TRBJ2-7; the TCRdb call, TRBD1, lacks DNA for checking. This CDR3 has 15 amino acids. Germline CDR1 is SGHTA and CDR2 is FQGNSA. CDR3: CASSLGGGQIYEQYF.

This rearrangement joins TRBV2 to TRBJ2-1; TCRdb's assignment of TRBD1 cannot be checked, as there is no DNA. CDR3 length: 16 residues. The V gene's germline CDR1 is SNHLY and CDR2 FYNNEI. The CDR3 is CASQKVGDRSYNEQFF. Full variable domain (outside the CDR3, taken from reference TRBV2 and TRBJ2-1): EPEVTQTPSHQVTQMGQEVILRCVPISNHLYFYWYRQILGQKVEFLVSFYNNEISEKSEIFDDQFSVERPDGSNFTLKIRSTKLEDSAMYFCASQKVGDRSYNEQFFGPGTRLTVL.

This chain connects TRBV10-3 to TRBJ2-1; without DNA, the TCRdb call of TRBD2 cannot be checked. This CDR3 contains 15 residues. Looked up from germline, CDR1 is ENHRY and CDR2 is SYGVKD. CDR3: CAISDGGETYNEQFF.

This chain joins TRBV7-3 and TRBJ2-7; TCRdb gives TRBD2 as the D gene, but with no DNA this cannot be confirmed. CDR1 is SGHTA and CDR2 is FQGTGA in the germline V gene. The CDR3 totals 14 residues. CDR3: CASSLGGMGYEQYF. Together with reference TRBV7-3 and TRBJ2-7, the CDR3 gives the full variable domain: GAGVSQTPSNKVTEKGKYVELRCDPISGHTALYWYRQSLGQGPEFLIYFQGTGAADDSGLPNDRFFAVRPEGSVSTLKIQRTERGDSAVYLCASSLGGMGYEQYFGPGTRLTVT.

The chain is built from TRBV7-8 and TRBJ2-7; TCRdb gives TRBD2 as the D gene, but with no DNA this cannot be confirmed. The CDR3 spans 13 residues. The germline V gene encodes CDR1 SGHVS and CDR2 FQNEAQ. CDR3 loop: CASSRASTYEQYF. The full variable domain, in which reference TRBV7-8 and TRBJ2-7 provide the parts outside the CDR3, is GAGVSQSPRYKVAKRGQDVALRCDPISGHVSLFWYQQALGQGPEFLTYFQNEAQLDKSGLPSDRFFAERPEGSVSTLKIQRTQQEDSAVYLCASSRASTYEQYFGPGTRLTVT.

The rearrangement joins TRBV25-1 to TRBJ2-1. Germline values: CDR1 MGHDK, CDR2 SYGVNS. The CDR3 is 14 amino acids. The CDR3 protein is CASSEWVANNEQFF.

This chain connects TRBV20-1 to TRBJ2-7; TCRdb indicates TRBD2, and absent DNA this call remains unverified. CDR3 length: 15 amino acids. Germline CDR1 DFQATT, CDR2 SNEGSKA (reference sequence). The CDR3 loop is CSARDSSGNWYEQYF.

V usage is TRBV20-1 and J usage is TRBJ2-3; without DNA, the TCRdb call of TRBD1 cannot be checked. CDR3 length: 13 residues. Looked up from germline, CDR1 is DFQATT and CDR2 is SNEGSKA (reference sequence). The chain's CDR3 is CSAPGTSTDTQYF.

The rearrangement joins TRBV4-1 to TRBJ2-7. The CDR3 is 13 residues long. Germline V lookup: CDR1 MGHRA, CDR2 YSYEKL. CDR3 amino acids: CASSQVPSGEQYF.

The chain joins TRBV6-5 to TRBJ2-1; TCRdb returns TRBD1, unconfirmable since there is no DNA. CDR1 and CDR2 (germline): MNHEY, SVGAGI. The CDR3 has 12 amino acids. This CDR3 is CASRGAYNEQFF.

The chain joins TRBV7-2 to TRBJ2-3; the TCRdb call, TRBD1, lacks DNA for checking. Germline V lookup: CDR1 SGHTA, CDR2 FQGNSA. The CDR3 loop spans 14 amino acids. The CDR3 spells CASRSRFDTDTQYF.

This chain joins TRBV27 and TRBJ2-1; TCRdb selects TRBD1, and the lack of DNA leaves this call unchecked. There are 15 residues in the CDR3. Germline assignment: CDR1 MNHEY and CDR2 SMNVEV (reference sequence). CDR3 sequence reads: CASSLPGASYNEQFF.

The chain uses TRBV14 and TRBJ2-7; absent DNA, TCRdb's TRBD2 call cannot be checked. The length of the CDR3 is 15 residues. Germline V gene data show CDR1 as SGHDN and CDR2 as FVKESK. The CDR3 protein is CASSQDSGGLDEQYF.

This rearrangement joins TRBV9 to TRBJ2-3; TCRdb reports TRBD2, a call that lacks DNA to check it against. Germline V lookup: CDR1 SGDLS, CDR2 YYNGEE. The CDR3 runs to 15 residues. The CDR3 region is CASSVQAGGTDTQYF.

The V gene is TRBV12-3 or TRBV12-4, the J gene TRBJ1-5. The CDR3 runs 15 residues. The CDR3 reads CASSFARRGNQPQHF.

The chain carries TRBV2 and TRBJ2-2; the TCRdb call, TRBD1, lacks DNA for checking. Germline V gene lookup returns CDR1 SNHLY and CDR2 FYNNEI. There are 14 residues in the CDR3. The CDR3 sequence: CASIRDSNTGELFF.

This chain joins TRBV6-2 or TRBV6-3 and TRBJ2-3; the D gene TCRdb calls, TRBD2, cannot be checked with no DNA. From germline, CDR1 is MNHEY and CDR2 SVGEGT. The CDR3 has 17 residues. The CDR3 loop reads CASSYPPAGGGADTQYF.

J is TRBJ1-5 and V is TRBV27. The CDR3 loop spans 15 amino acids. Germline CDR1 and CDR2: MNHEY and SMNVEV (reference sequence). CDR3: CASSLAAGDNQPQHF.

This rearrangement joins TRBV7-2 to TRBJ2-7; TCRdb selects TRBD1, and the lack of DNA leaves this call unchecked. Germline CDR1 reads SGHTA; CDR2 reads FQGNSA. CDR3 length: 14 residues. The CDR3 spells CASSLDTGPYEQYF.

The rearrangement links TRBV28 to TRBJ2-5. There are 12 residues in the CDR3. CDR1 and CDR2 (germline): MDHEN, SYDVKM. Here the CDR3 reads CATYWVGETQYF.

The chain recombines TRBV20-1 with TRBJ2-7; the D gene TCRdb calls, TRBD1, cannot be checked with no DNA. Germline V lookup: CDR1 DFQATT, CDR2 SNEGSKA (reference sequence). The CDR3 runs to 14 residues. CDR3 sequence reads: CSASVPDNSYEQYF.